This passage covers 2 T cell receptor beta chains from one sample sequenced in a study of T cell responses to AZD1222 COVID-19 vaccine. The data were produced by immunoSEQ multiplex PCR, yet TCRdb's version contains in-frame clones alone and is incomplete. The table shows some 110,000 clones, with over 75% occurring only once. The source was peripheral blood, collected on day 0 of AZD1222 vaccination. These TCRs come from an adult in good health.

The rearrangement links TRBV18 to TRBJ1-1; D unresolved. CDR1 is KGHSH and CDR2 is LQKENI in the germline V gene. This CDR3 region has 16 residues. V gave up 3 bases and J gave up 4 bases, with 18 bases separating them. CDR3 in DNA: TGTGCCAGCTCACCTCTCCTGGACCCCCCGGGCACTGAAGCTTTCTTT. Protein: CASSPLLDPPGTEAFF.

V and J are TRBV15 and TRBJ1-5; D might be TRBD1 (6 bases). Between the trimmed V and J ends, which lost 1 base and 5 bases, there was a span of 18 bases. CDR1 and CDR2 (germline): LNHNV, YYDKDF (reference sequence). The CDR3 has 17 amino acids. CDR3 loop: CATSRVAGAKPDQPQHF. CDR3 nucleotide sequence: TGTGCCACCAGCAGAGTGGCAGGGGCAAAACCGGATCAGCCCCAGCATTTT. The variable domain in full, with the rest retrieved from reference TRBV15 and TRBJ1-5, is DAMVIQNPRYQVTQFGKPVTLSCSQTLNHNVMYWYQQKSSQAPKLLFHYYDKDFNNEADTPDNFQSRRPNTSFCFLDIRSPGLGDTAMYLCATSRVAGAKPDQPQHFGDGTRLSIL.